Listed here are 25 T cell receptor beta chains from one sample, sequenced in a study of early stage breast cancer tumors (dated by TCRdb to about 2017). The library was prepared using the immunoSEQ multiplex PCR assay. TCRdb took this table from immuneACCESS and kept in-frame rearrangements with V and J called. Such tables lack part of the clones; where checked against another copy, unresolved V genes explain under half of the gap, and the rest is unexplained. The sample has over 45,000 clones on record, 83% of them singletons. The top ten clonotypes cover more than 1.1% of the sample. The sample consisted of blood. The source is a person between 50 and 60 years old with breast cancer.

The V gene is TRBV5-1, the J gene TRBJ2-7; 11 bases are a match to TRBD1. V lost 0 bases and J lost 3; bases outside the gene matches: 2. CDR3 length equals 15 residues. Looked up from germline, CDR1 is SGHRS and CDR2 is YFSETQ. CDR3: CASSLVGTGGYEQYF. The CDR3 DNA reads TGCGCCAGCAGCTTGGTCGGGACAGGGGGCTACGAGCAGTACTTC.

The chain joins TRBV5-1 to TRBJ2-4; no definite D call. Germline V gene data show CDR1 as SGHRS and CDR2 as YFSETQ. Trimming pared 0 bases from V and 7 bases from J, leaving 17 bases between. This CDR3 comprises 16 residues. The CDR3 DNA is TGCGCCAGCAGCTTGGTGGTCCCGGGCAGGTCCAACATTCAGTACTTC. This translates into CASSLVVPGRSNIQYF.

The J gene is TRBJ2-2, the V gene TRBV5-1; D is perhaps TRBD2 (6 bases). In germline, CDR1 is SGHRS, CDR2 YFSETQ. The CDR3 has 15 residues. Trimming left V 3 bases short and J 2 bases short, with 11 bases between. For the CDR3, the DNA is TGCGCCAGCAGCTCAGGGACTTATAACACCGGGGAGCTGTTTTTT. Amino acids: CASSSGTYNTGELFF. Together with reference TRBV5-1 and TRBJ2-2, the CDR3 gives the full variable domain: KAGVTQTPRYLIKTRGQQVTLSCSPISGHRSVSWYQQTPGQGLQFLFEYFSETQRNKGNFPGRFSGRQFSNSRSEMNVSTLELGDSALYLCASSSGTYNTGELFFGEGSRLTVL.

This chain links TRBV5-4 with TRBJ1-5; D gene ambiguous. The germline CDR1 and CDR2 sequences are SGHNT and YYREEE (reference sequence). V was shortened by 0 bases and J by 3 bases, with 4 bases between the two germline ends. The CDR3 is 13 amino acids. CDR3 in DNA: TGTGCCAGCAGCTTGGATTTCAATCAGCCCCAGCATTTT. This sequence encodes CASSLDFNQPQHF.

The chain employs TRBV18 and TRBJ2-7, with D possibly TRBD1 on 6 matching bases. This CDR3 spans 14 amino acids. V was trimmed by 5 bases and J by 0 bases, leaving 11 bases between them. CDR1 is KGHSH and CDR2 is LQKENI in the germline V gene. The CDR3 here is CASSYGTSSYEQYF. CDR3 coding DNA: TGTGCCAGCTCATACGGGACATCCTCCTACGAGCAGTACTTC.

The chain employs TRBV19 and TRBJ2-3; tentatively, D is TRBD1 (6 bases). CDR1 and CDR2 (germline): LNHDA, SQIVND (reference sequence). This CDR3 spans 15 amino acids. V was clipped by 1 base and J by 4 bases, with 12 bases between them. The CDR3 loop is CASSIVTGSADTQYF. The CDR3 coding sequence is TGTGCCAGTAGTATAGTCACAGGGTCCGCAGATACGCAGTATTTT.

The chain carries TRBV7-2 and TRBJ2-5; no clear D. With 4 bases removed from V and 2 bases from J, the gap between germline ends came to 14 bases. Germline V gene lookup returns CDR1 SGHTA and CDR2 FQGNSA. The CDR3 extends over 15 amino acids. The chain's CDR3 is CASSSIRPAQETQYF. Written as DNA, the CDR3 is TGTGCCAGCAGCTCTATTCGGCCGGCTCAAGAGACCCAGTACTTC.

The chain couples TRBV9 to TRBJ1-2, with a weak D call TRBD1 (5 bases). Germline CDR1 reads SGDLS; CDR2 reads YYNGEE. This CDR3 comprises 15 residues. V lost 0 bases to trimming and J lost 2 bases, with 11 bases between them. The CDR3: CASSVGQGSNYGYTF. In DNA form, the CDR3 reads TGTGCCAGCAGCGTAGGTCAGGGCTCCAACTATGGCTACACCTTC.

This rearrangement joins TRBV7-9 to TRBJ1-1; the D is unclear. Trimming stripped 7 bases from V and 4 bases from J, with 16 bases between. In germline, CDR1 is SEHNR, CDR2 FQNEAQ (reference sequence). The CDR3 has 14 amino acids. CDR3 nucleotides: TGTGCCAGCAACTTCCAAAACGTTGGCACTGAAGCTTTCTTT. Protein sequence: CASNFQNVGTEAFF.

The V and J genes are TRBV2 and TRBJ1-5; D is perhaps TRBD1 (6 bases). This CDR3 is built from 15 residues. Deletions cut 6 bases from V and 2 bases from J, with 14 bases between. Germline assignment: CDR1 SNHLY and CDR2 FYNNEI. The CDR3 DNA follows: TGTGCCAGCAGGATACAGGGTGGTGGCAATCAGCCCCAGCATTTT. Its translation is CASRIQGGGNQPQHF.

This clone was detected only once. The gene calls are TRBV5-4 and TRBJ2-5; D may be TRBD1 (6 bases). This CDR3 has 14 residues. V lost 0 bases to trimming and J lost 1 base, with 7 bases between them. CDR1 SGHNT and CDR2 YYREEE come from the germline V gene (reference sequence). CDR3 sequence: CASSLDRAQETQYF. CDR3 nucleotides: TGTGCCAGCAGCTTGGACAGGGCCCAAGAGACCCAGTACTTC.

V usage is TRBV2 and J usage is TRBJ1-1; TRBD1 might be the D (6 bases). The germline V gene encodes CDR1 SNHLY and CDR2 FYNNEI. V was clipped by 4 bases and J by 1 base, with 7 bases between them. The CDR3 contains 13 residues. In nucleotides, the CDR3 is TGTGCCAGCAGTGCACAGGGGAACACTGAAGCTTTCTTT. Amino acids: CASSAQGNTEAFF.

The chain carries TRBV9 and TRBJ1-1; TRBD1 aligns across 8 bases. This CDR3 is built from 15 residues. With 0 bases clipped from V and 1 base from J, the junction kept 2 bases outside the gene matches. Per the germline V gene, CDR1 is SGDLS and CDR2 is YYNGEE. The CDR3 region has the DNA TGTGCCAGCAGCGTAGAAGGGACAGGGAACACTGAAGCTTTCTTT. As protein: CASSVEGTGNTEAFF.

This chain joins TRBV27 and TRBJ1-5; TRBD1 is a possible D gene (6 bases). Trimming took off 6 bases at V and 1 base at J, with 13 bases between the two ends. CDR3 length: 15 amino acids. Germline V gene sequence: CDR1 MNHEY, CDR2 SMNVEV (reference sequence). CDR3 DNA: TGTGCCAGCAGAAAAGGACAGTTAAGCAATCAGCCCCAGCATTTT. Translation: CASRKGQLSNQPQHF.

The count of this clone is one. This chain joins TRBV7-2 and TRBJ2-7, with D possibly TRBD1 on 6 matching bases. The CDR3 has 14 amino acids. Germline V CDR1 and CDR2: SGHTA, FQGNSA. Trimming cost V 6 bases and J 2 bases, with 14 bases left between them. As DNA, the CDR3 is TGTGCCAGCAGGAGAAACAGGGATACCTACGAGCAGTACTTC. It is translated as CASRRNRDTYEQYF.

This chain connects TRBV5-1 to TRBJ1-2; D gene ambiguous. CDR3 size: 14 residues. Looked up from germline, CDR1 is SGHRS and CDR2 is YFSETQ. The ends were cut back, 0 bases at V and 4 bases at J, with 10 bases in the middle. As DNA, the CDR3 is TGCGCCAGCAGCTTGGCTGGAGCCAGCTATGGCTACACCTTC. It specifies CASSLAGASYGYTF.

CDR3: CASSYGRGKTYEQYF. The CDR3 DNA follows: TGTGCCAGCAGTTATGGCAGGGGGAAGACATACGAGCAGTACTTC. The rearrangement uses TRBV6-6 and TRBJ2-7; 7 bases fit TRBD1. J gave up 4 bases and V 3 bases, and 9 bases lay outside the gene matches. The germline V gene has CDR1 MNHNY and CDR2 SVGAGI (reference sequence). The CDR3 extends over 15 amino acids.

CDR3 nucleotides: TGTGCCAGCAGTTTCGGTTCCAATTCACCCCTCCACTTT. It encodes CASSFGSNSPLHF. The chain joins TRBV27 to TRBJ1-6; D unresolved. Trimming took 3 bases from V and 7 from J, leaving 7 bases between them. CDR1 and CDR2 from the germline V gene are MNHEY and SMNVEV (reference sequence). The CDR3 is 13 residues long.

The gene calls are TRBV30 and TRBJ1-5, with D tentatively TRBD1 (6 bases). CDR1 is GTSNPN, CDR2 SVGIG, per germline (reference sequence). This CDR3 is built from 13 residues. V lost 6 bases and J lost 4, with 13 bases in between. Here the CDR3 reads CACQGGGNQPQHF. The CDR3 DNA follows: TGTGCCTGTCAAGGGGGAGGGAATCAGCCCCAGCATTTT. The whole variable domain, filled in from reference TRBV30 and TRBJ1-5, reads SQTIHQWPATLVQPVGSPLSLECTVEGTSNPNLYWYRQAAGRGLQLLFYSVGIGQISSEVPQNLSASRPQDRQFILSSKKLLLSDSGFYLCACQGGGNQPQHFGDGTRLSIL.

The chain combines TRBV9 with TRBJ1-3; no clear D gene. The germline V gene has CDR1 SGDLS and CDR2 YYNGEE. V lost 0 bases, J lost 6 bases, and 7 bases lay in between. This CDR3 spans 13 amino acids. This chain's CDR3 is CASSVGGENTIYF. CDR3 in DNA: TGTGCCAGCAGCGTAGGGGGTGAAAACACCATATATTTT.

The chain links TRBV11-2 to TRBJ2-3, with a possible D match to TRBD2 (5 bases). Per germline, CDR1 SGHAT and CDR2 FQNNGV. The CDR3 has 15 residues. V lost 1 base, J lost 3 bases, and 11 bases lay in between. The CDR3 coding sequence is TGTGCCAGCAGCTTAGCTCCCCGCGGGACAGATACGCAGTATTTT. This gives the protein CASSLAPRGTDTQYF.

This chain connects TRBV5-6 to TRBJ2-3, with 13 positions matching TRBD2. Germline CDR1 SGHDT, CDR2 YYEEEE. This CDR3 region has 16 residues. Germline trimming cut 4 bases from V and 1 base from J; bases unmatched to any gene: 3. CDR3: CASSRLAGGRTDTQYF. DNA for the CDR3: TGTGCCAGCAGCCGACTAGCGGGGGGCCGCACAGATACGCAGTATTTT.

The chain carries TRBV27 and TRBJ1-5; TRBD1 is a possible D gene (5 bases). Germline CDR1 is MNHEY and CDR2 is SMNVEV (reference sequence). This CDR3 contains 14 residues. The V gene lost 3 bases and the J gene lost 6 bases, with 12 bases spanning the gap. Here the CDR3 reads CASSFLGRGQPQHF. CDR3 DNA sequence: TGTGCCAGCAGTTTTTTGGGGAGGGGTCAGCCCCAGCATTTT.

This sequence joins TRBV18 and TRBJ2-2, with 13 nucleotides matching TRBD2. Trimming at V came to 3 bases and at J to 7 bases, leaving 2 bases not matched to a gene. The CDR3 loop spans 15 amino acids. Germline V gene lookup returns CDR1 KGHSH and CDR2 LQKENI. CDR3 nucleotides: TGTGCCAGCTCACCTGGACTAGCGGGAGTCGGGGAGCTGTTTTTT. It encodes CASSPGLAGVGELFF.

This rearrangement joins TRBV4-3 to TRBJ2-3; D ambiguous. Germline V gives CDR1 LGHNA, CDR2 YSLEER. V lost 4 bases to trimming and J lost 3 bases, with 14 bases between them. The CDR3 has 15 amino acids. The CDR3 nucleotides read TGCGCCAGCAGCCTCATCCTGGGTGAGACAGATACGCAGTATTTT. Its protein is CASSLILGETDTQYF.